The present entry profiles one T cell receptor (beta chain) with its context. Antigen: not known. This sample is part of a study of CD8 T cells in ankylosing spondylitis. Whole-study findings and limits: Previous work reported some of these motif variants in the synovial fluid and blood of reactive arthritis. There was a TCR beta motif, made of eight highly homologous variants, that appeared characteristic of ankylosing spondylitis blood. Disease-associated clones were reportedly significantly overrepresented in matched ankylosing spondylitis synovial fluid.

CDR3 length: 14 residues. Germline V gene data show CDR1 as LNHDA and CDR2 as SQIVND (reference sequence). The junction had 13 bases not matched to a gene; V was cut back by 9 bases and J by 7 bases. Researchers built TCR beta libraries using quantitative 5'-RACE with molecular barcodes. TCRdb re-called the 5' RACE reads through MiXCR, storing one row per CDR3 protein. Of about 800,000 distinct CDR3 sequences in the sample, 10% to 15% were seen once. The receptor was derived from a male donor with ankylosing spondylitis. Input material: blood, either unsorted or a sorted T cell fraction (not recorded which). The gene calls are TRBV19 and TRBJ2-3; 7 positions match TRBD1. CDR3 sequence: CASTGQAHRYTQYF. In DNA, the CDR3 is TGTGCCAGCACTGGACAGGCCCACAGATATACGCAGTATTTT.